The 10 T cell receptor beta chains presented below share a single source sample, sequenced in a study of OX40 agonist ivuxolimab in advanced cancers. TCRdb's table, derived via immunoSEQ multiplex PCR, lists solely in-frame clones and lacks some. There are 70,000 or so clones in the sample; 65% to 85% occur only once, and less than 0.9% lies in the top ten. The material was CD4+ or CD8+ T cells sorted from blood, obtained in a trial of the OX40 agonist ivuxolimab. The source of these receptors is an adult with an advanced solid tumor such as melanoma, head and neck, liver or kidney cancer.

This clone occurred a few times. The rearrangement joins TRBV6-5 to TRBJ2-1; 8 bases line up with TRBD1. In germline, CDR1 is MNHEY, CDR2 SVGAGI. The CDR3 has 15 residues. J gave up 5 bases and V 5 bases, and 8 bases lay outside the gene matches. The CDR3 nucleotides are TGTGCCAGCAGTCCCCAGGGGGCAAGGCACAATGAGCAGTTCTTC. Protein: CASSPQGARHNEQFF.

The CDR3 is CASSFLLRQGGDTQYF. The DNA of the CDR3 is TGTGCCAGCAGCTTTCTACTCCGACAGGGTGGTGATACGCAGTATTTT. The chain has TRBV5-6 and TRBJ2-3, with 7 bases identical to TRBD1. The germline V gene has CDR1 SGHDT and CDR2 YYEEEE. Trimming cost V 2 bases and J 6 bases; bases outside gene matches: 12. This CDR3 spans 16 amino acids.

The CDR3 bases are TGTGCCACCAGCGGTGACTTCGGGACCCAGTACTTC. It codes for CATSGDFGTQYF. The chain has TRBV15 and TRBJ2-5; D unresolved. The V and J ends lost 5 bases and 7 bases respectively, with 11 bases between them. The CDR3 contains 12 residues. The V gene's germline CDR1 is LNHNV and CDR2 YYDKDF (reference sequence).

The V and J genes are TRBV4-1 and TRBJ1-5; D perhaps matches TRBD1 (5 bases). CDR1 and CDR2 from the germline V gene are MGHRA and YSYEKL. V lost 0 bases to trimming and J lost 2 bases, with 11 bases between them. The CDR3 has 16 residues. The DNA of the CDR3 is TGCGCCAGCAGCCAAGATTCCGGGGGTGGCAATCAGCCCCAGCATTTT. It is translated as CASSQDSGGGNQPQHF.

The J gene is TRBJ2-1, the V gene TRBV5-5; 15 positions match TRBD2. CDR1 is SGHKS, CDR2 YYEKEE, per germline (reference sequence). V shed 4 bases and J 3 bases; nucleotides not matched to a gene: 2. This CDR3 is 16 amino acids long. The CDR3 DNA reads TGTGCCAGCAGCCGGACTAGCGGGGGGGTCTACAATGAGCAGTTCTTC. Its translation is CASSRTSGGVYNEQFF.

V is TRBV19 and J is TRBJ1-1; 8 bases are shared with TRBD1. This CDR3 spans 16 amino acids. CDR1 and CDR2 (germline): LNHDA, SQIVND (reference sequence). V dropped 5 bases and J dropped 1; count of bases not matched to a gene: 9. The DNA of the CDR3 is TGTGCCAGTAGTTCCAGGACAGGGACGGGGAACACTGAAGCTTTCTTT. Its translation: CASSSRTGTGNTEAFF.

V is TRBV7-3 and J is TRBJ2-1, with 7 bases that match TRBD1. J lost 6 bases, V lost 3 bases, and 5 bases had no gene match. Germline lookup yields CDR1 SGHTA and CDR2 FQGTGA. The CDR3 is 14 amino acids. In nucleotides, the CDR3 is TGTGCCAGCAGCTTGGACAGGCGTACCAATGAGCAGTTCTTC. Amino acids: CASSLDRRTNEQFF.

This chain connects TRBV23-1 to TRBJ2-2; 9 nucleotides line up with TRBD2. TRBV23-1 is annotated as an ORF whose role is uncertain. V gave up 5 bases and J gave up 5 bases; unmatched junction bases: 15. The CDR3 length is 18 residues. CDR3 sequence (DNA): TGCGCCAGCAGTTCCCTCCCCGGCGGGGGGGCATTAACCGGGGAGCTGTTTTTT. Amino acids: CASSSLPGGGALTGELFF.

This clone has just a few counts. The chain couples TRBV7-8 to TRBJ1-5; 9 nucleotides agree with TRBD1. Losses at the gene ends were 1 base for V and 11 bases for J; bases not matched to a gene: 9. CDR3 size: 15 residues. Germline CDR1 reads SGHVS; CDR2 reads FQNEAQ. The CDR3 DNA reads as TGTGCCAGCAGCTTAGGGGAACCGGGACAGGGAACCCAGCATTTT. This gives the protein CASSLGEPGQGTQHF.

The sample holds one count of this clone. The V call is TRBV4-1, the J call TRBJ1-5; D is unresolved. The germline CDR1 and CDR2 sequences are MGHRA and YSYEKL. The CDR3 runs 17 residues. Trimming cost V 1 base and J 4 bases, with 17 bases left between them. CDR3 coding DNA: TGCGCCAGCAGCCAAGTGAGGGCAGTTAGTCTAAATCAGCCCCAGCATTTT. Translated: CASSQVRAVSLNQPQHF.